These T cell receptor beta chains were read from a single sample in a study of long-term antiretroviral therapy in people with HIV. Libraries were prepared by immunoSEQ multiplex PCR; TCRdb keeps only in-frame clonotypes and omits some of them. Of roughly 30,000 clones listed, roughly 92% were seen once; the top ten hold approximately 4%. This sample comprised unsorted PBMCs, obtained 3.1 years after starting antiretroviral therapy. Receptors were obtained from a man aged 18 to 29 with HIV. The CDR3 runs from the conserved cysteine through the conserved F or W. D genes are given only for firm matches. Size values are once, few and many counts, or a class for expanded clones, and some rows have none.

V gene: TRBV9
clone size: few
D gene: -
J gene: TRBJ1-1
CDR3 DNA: TGTGCCAGCACTTACGGGGGAAGCGACACTGAAGCTTTCTTT
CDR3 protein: CASTYGGSDTEAFF

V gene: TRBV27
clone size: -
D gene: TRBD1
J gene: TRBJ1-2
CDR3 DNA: TGTGCCAGCAGCCGACAGGGTCGGGGCTACACCTTC
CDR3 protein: CASSRQGRGYTF

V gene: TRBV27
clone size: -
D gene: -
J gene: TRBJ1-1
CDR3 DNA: TGTGCCAGCAGTTTATTAGCGGGGCCTGAAGCTTTCTTT
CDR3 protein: CASSLLAGPEAFF

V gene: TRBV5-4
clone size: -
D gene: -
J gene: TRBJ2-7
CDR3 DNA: TGTGCCAGCAGCTTGGGATACGGGTCCTACGAGCAGTACTTC
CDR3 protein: CASSLGYGSYEQYF

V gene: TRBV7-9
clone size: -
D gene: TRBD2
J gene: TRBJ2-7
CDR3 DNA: TGTGCCAGCAGCTCAACTAGCGGGTCGAGCTCCTACGAGCAGTACTTC
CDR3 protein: CASSSTSGSSSYEQYF

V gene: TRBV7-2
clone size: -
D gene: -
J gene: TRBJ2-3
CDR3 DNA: TGTGCCAGCAGCTCACGACTAGGGATCACAGATACGCAGTATTTT
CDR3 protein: CASSSRLGITDTQYF

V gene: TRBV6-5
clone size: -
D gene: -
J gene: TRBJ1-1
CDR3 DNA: TGTGCCAGCAGCACTCCGGGGGGCTACACTGAAGCTTTCTTT
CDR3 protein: CASSTPGGYTEAFF

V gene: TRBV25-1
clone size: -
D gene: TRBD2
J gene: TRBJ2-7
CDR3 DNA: TGTGCCAGCAGTGTACTAGCGGGATTCCTCTTCTCCTACGAGCAGTACTTC
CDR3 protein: CASSVLAGFLFSYEQYF

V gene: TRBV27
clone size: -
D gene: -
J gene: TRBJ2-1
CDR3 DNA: TGTGCCAGCAGCCTCGGGGGGCAGGGTGAGCAGTTCTTC
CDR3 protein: CASSLGGQGEQFF

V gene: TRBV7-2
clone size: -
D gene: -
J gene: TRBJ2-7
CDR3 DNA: TGTGCTAGCGAGGGTAAGACCTCCTACGAGCAGTACTTC
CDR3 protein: CASEGKTSYEQYF

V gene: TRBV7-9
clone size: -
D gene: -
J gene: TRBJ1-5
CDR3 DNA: TGTGCCAGCAGCTTTGGGGAGGTGGGGACCTATTATCATCAGCCCCAGCATTTT
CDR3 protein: CASSFGEVGTYYHQPQHF

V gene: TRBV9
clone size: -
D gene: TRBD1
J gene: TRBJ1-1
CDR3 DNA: TGTGCCAGCAGCGGATACAGGGGCCGCGGAGCTTTCTTT
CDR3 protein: CASSGYRGRGAFF

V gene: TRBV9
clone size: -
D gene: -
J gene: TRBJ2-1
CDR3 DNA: TGTGCCAGCAGCGTAGCACTCGGGCTCACCGACAATGAGCAGTTCTTC
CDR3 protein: CASSVALGLTDNEQFF

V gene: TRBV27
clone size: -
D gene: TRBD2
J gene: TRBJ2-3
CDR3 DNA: TGTGCCAGCAGTTTCCGACTAGCGGGGGAGTGGGCAGATACGCAGTATTTT
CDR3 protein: CASSFRLAGEWADTQYF

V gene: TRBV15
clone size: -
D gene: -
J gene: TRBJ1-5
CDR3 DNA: TGTGCCACCAGCAGAGACCCCAGGGCTGGTGGAAGCAATCAGCCCCAGCATTTT
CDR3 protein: CATSRDPRAGGSNQPQHF

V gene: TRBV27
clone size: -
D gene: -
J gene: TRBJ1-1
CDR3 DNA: TGTGCCAGCAGTTTCCTTCTCAACACTGAAGCTTTCTTT
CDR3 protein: CASSFLLNTEAFF

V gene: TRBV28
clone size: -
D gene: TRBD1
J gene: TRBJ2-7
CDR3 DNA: TGTGCCAGCAGTTTAGTTTCGACAGGGAGATACGAGCAGTACTTC
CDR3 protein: CASSLVSTGRYEQYF

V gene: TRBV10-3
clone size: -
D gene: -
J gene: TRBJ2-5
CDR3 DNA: TGTGCCATCAGTGAGCGGGGGGCGGGGGAGACCCAGTACTTC
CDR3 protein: CAISERGAGETQYF

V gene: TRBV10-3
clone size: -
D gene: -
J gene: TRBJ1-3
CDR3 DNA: TGTGCCTCCGTTCGCGGGGCGGGAGGAAACACCATATATTTT
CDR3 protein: CASVRGAGGNTIYF

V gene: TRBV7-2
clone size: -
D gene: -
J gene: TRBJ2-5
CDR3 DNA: TGTGCCAGCAGCCAACGGCTCGGGCAGGGCATAGAGACCCAGTACTTC
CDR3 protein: CASSQRLGQGIETQYF

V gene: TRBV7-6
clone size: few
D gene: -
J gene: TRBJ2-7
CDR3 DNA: TGTGCCAGCAGCCCCAAACCCGGCTGGCCCCAGTACTTC
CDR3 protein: CASSPKPGWPQYF

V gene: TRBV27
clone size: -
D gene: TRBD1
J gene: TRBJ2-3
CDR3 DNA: TGTGCCAGCAGTCCTCAACAGGGGTCCAGCGCAGATACGCAGTATTTT
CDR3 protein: CASSPQQGSSADTQYF

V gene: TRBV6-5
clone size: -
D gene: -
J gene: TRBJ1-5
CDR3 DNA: TGTGCCAGCACCACGGGCCCTAATCAGCCCCAGCATTTT
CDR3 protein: CASTTGPNQPQHF

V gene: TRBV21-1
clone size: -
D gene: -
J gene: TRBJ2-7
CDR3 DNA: TGTGCCAGCAGCAAAGGGGGGACAGGGCAAAACTACGAGCAGTACTTC
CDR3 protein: CASSKGGTGQNYEQYF

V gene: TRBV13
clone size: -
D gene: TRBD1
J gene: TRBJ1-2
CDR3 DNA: TGTGCCAGCAGCCAATTACCGGGACAGGGATCCTATGGCTACACCTTC
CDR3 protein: CASSQLPGQGSYGYTF

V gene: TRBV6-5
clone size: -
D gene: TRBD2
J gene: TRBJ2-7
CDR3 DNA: TGTGCCAGCAGTTCCCCAGGCGGGGGGAATTACGAGCAGTACTTC
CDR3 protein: CASSSPGGGNYEQYF

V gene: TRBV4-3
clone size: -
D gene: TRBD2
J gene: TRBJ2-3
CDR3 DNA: TGCGCCAGCAGCCGAATAGCGGGAGTGGGGGATACGCAGTATTTT
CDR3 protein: CASSRIAGVGDTQYF

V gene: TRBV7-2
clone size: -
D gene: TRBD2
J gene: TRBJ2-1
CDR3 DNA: TGTGCCAGCAGCTTTACCTCCCGAGCGGGAAAGGGTTTAAATGAGCAGTTCTTC
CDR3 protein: CASSFTSRAGKGLNEQFF

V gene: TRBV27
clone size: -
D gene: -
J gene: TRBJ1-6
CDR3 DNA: TGTGCCAGCAGTTTAGTCGGTGGGGGGAAGGGTTCACCCCTCCACTTT
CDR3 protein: CASSLVGGGKGSPLHF

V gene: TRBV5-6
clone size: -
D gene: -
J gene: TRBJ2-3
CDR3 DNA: TGTGCCAGCAGCTTCGGGTTAGATACGCAGTATTTT
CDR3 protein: CASSFGLDTQYF

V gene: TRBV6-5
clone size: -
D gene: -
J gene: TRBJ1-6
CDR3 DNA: TGTGCCAGCAGTTCGACCGCTTCGACCCTCCACTTT
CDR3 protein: CASSSTASTLHF

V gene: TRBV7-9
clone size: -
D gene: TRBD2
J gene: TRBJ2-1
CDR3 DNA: TGTGCCAGCAGCTTAGGAGCGGGGACCCGGGGGCAGTTCTTC
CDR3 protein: CASSLGAGTRGQFF

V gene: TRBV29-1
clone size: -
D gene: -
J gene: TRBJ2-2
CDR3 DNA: TGCAGCGTTGAAGTAGGGACAACGAACACCGGGGAGCTGTTTTTT
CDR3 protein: CSVEVGTTNTGELFF

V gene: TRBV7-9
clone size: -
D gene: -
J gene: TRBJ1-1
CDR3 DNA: TGTGCCAGCAGCCCAGATCAGTTGAACACTGAAGCTTTCTTT
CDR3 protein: CASSPDQLNTEAFF

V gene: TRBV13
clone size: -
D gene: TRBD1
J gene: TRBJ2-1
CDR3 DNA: TGTGCCAGCACCCTACAGGGGATTGGCTACAATGAGCAGTTCTTC
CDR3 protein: CASTLQGIGYNEQFF

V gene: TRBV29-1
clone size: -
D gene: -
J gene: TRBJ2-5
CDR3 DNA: TGCAGCGTACGGAGGCCGGAGACCCAGTACTTC
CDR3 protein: CSVRRPETQYF

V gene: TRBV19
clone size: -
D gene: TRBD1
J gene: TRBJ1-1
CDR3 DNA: TGTGCCAGTAGTATCTCCGGGACAGGGAACACTGAAGCTTTCTTT
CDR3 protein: CASSISGTGNTEAFF

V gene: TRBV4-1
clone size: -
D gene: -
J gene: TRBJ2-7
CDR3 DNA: TGCGCCAGCAGCCAAGGCCTCAGGGGATACGAGCAGTACTTC
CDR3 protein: CASSQGLRGYEQYF

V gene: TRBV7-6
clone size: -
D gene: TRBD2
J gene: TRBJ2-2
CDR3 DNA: TGTGCCAGCAGCTTAGGACCCACCGGACTAGCGGGACGGGGGGAGCTGTTTTTT
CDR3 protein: CASSLGPTGLAGRGELFF

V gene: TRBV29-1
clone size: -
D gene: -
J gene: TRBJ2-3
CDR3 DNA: TGCAGCGTTGAAGATGGCCTTCTCACAGATACGCAGTATTTT
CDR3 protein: CSVEDGLLTDTQYF

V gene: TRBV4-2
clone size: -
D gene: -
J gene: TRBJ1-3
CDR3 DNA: TGTGCCAGCAGCCAAGAACCGAATCTCTCTGGAAACACCATATATTTT
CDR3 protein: CASSQEPNLSGNTIYF

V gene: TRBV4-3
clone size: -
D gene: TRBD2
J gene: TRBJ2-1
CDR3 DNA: TGCGCCAGCAGCCAAGGACTAGCGGGGCATTATGAGCAGTTCTTC
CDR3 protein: CASSQGLAGHYEQFF

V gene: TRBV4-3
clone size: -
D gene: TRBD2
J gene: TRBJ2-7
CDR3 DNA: TGCGCCAGCAGCCAAGATAGAAGCGGGGTGGTCTACGAGCAGTACTTC
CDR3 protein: CASSQDRSGVVYEQYF

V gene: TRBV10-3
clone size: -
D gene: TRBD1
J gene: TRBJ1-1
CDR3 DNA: TGTGCCATCAAGGGGGCGGACAGGTGGAACACTGAAGCTTTCTTT
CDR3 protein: CAIKGADRWNTEAFF

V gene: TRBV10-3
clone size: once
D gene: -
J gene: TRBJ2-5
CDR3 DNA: TGTGCCATCATTGGTGCCGGGGAGACCCAGTACTTC
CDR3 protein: CAIIGAGETQYF

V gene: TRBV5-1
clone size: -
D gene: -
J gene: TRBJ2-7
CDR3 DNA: TGCGCCAGCAGCCCGAGGCAGGGGTCTGTACTCGAGCAGTACTTC
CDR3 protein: CASSPRQGSVLEQYF

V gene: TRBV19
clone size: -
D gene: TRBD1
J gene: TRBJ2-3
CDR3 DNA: TGTGCCAGTAGTCCCGGGACAGTGACAGATACGCAGTATTTT
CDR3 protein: CASSPGTVTDTQYF

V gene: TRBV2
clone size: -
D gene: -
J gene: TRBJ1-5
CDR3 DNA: TGTGCCAGCAGTGAATATGGGGGGAATAGTCAGCCCCAGCATTTT
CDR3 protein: CASSEYGGNSQPQHF

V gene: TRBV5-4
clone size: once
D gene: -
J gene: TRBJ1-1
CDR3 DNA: TGTGCCAGCAGCTTGGAGACGAACACTGAAGCTTTCTTT
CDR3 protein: CASSLETNTEAFF

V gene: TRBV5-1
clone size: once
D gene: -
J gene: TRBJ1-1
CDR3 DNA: TGCGCCAGCAGCTTGGGAGGAGGGTGGACTGAAGCTTTCTTT
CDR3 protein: CASSLGGGWTEAFF

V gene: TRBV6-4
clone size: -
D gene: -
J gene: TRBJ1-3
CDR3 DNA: TGTGCCAGCAGGCGGGGTGCCACCATATATTTT
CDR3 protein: CASRRGATIYF

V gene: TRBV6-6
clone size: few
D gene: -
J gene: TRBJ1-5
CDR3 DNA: TGTGCCAGCACCTTGGGGGGGTATCAGCCCCAGCATTTT
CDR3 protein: CASTLGGYQPQHF

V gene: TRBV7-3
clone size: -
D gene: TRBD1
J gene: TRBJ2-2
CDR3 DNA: TGTGCCAGCAGCTCAGGACAGGCCACCGGGGAGCTGTTTTTT
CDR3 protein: CASSSGQATGELFF

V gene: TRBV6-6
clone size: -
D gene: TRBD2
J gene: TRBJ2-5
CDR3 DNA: TGTGCCAGCGGGGAGGGGCTGGAGACCCAGTACTTC
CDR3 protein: CASGEGLETQYF

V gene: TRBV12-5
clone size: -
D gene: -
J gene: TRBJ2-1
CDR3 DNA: TGTGCTAGTGGTTTGGCCCTCTACAATGAGCAGTTCTTC
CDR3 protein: CASGLALYNEQFF

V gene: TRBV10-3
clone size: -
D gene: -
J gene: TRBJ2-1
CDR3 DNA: TGTGCCATCAGTGACCTTACTGAGCAGTTCTTC
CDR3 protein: CAISDLTEQFF

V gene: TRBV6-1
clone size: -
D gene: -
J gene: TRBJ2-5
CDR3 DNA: TGTGCCGCAAAGGGATACCAAGAGACCCAGTACTTC
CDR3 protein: CAAKGYQETQYF

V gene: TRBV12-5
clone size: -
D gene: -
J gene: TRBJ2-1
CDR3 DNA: TGTGCTAGTGGTTTTTTCCCGAGCTCCTACAATGAGCAGTTCTTC
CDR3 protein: CASGFFPSSYNEQFF

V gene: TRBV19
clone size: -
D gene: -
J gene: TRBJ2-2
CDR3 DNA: TGTGCCAGTATTGGCGGACCAGGCCCCGGGGAGCTGTTTTTT
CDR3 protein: CASIGGPGPGELFF

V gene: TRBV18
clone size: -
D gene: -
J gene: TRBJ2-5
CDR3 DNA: TGTGCCAGCGGAGGGTTGCAAGAGACCCAGTACTTC
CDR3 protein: CASGGLQETQYF